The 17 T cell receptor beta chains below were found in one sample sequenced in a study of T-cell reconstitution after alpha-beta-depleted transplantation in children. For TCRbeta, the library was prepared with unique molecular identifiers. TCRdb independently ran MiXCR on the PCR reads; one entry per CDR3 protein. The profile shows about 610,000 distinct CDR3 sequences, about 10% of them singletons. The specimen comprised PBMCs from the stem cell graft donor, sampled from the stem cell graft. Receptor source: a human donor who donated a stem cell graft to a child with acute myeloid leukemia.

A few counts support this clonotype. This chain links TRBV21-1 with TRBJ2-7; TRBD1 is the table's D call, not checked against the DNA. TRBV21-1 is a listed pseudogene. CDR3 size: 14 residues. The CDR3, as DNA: TGTGCCAGCATAGGGACAGGGGGAGAGGACGAGCAGTACTTC. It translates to CASIGTGGEDEQYF.

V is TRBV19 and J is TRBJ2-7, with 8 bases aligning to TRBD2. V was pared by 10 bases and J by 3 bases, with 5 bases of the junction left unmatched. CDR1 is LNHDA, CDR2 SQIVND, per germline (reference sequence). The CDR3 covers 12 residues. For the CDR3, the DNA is TGTGCCACCGCGGGACTAGACTACGAGCAGTACTTC. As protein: CATAGLDYEQYF.

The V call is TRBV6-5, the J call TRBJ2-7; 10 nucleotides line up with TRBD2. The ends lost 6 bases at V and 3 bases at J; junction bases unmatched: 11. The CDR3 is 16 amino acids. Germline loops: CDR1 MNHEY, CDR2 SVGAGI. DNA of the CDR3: TGTGCCAGCAGAGGGGAAGGTAGCGGGAGGTTCTACGAGCAGTACTTC. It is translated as CASRGEGSGRFYEQYF.

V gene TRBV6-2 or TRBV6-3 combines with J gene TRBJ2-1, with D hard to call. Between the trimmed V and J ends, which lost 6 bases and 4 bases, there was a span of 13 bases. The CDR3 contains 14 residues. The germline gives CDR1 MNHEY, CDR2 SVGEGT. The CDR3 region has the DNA TGTGCCAGCAGATCAGTGGGTGATTACAATGAGCAGTTCTTC. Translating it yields CASRSVGDYNEQFF.

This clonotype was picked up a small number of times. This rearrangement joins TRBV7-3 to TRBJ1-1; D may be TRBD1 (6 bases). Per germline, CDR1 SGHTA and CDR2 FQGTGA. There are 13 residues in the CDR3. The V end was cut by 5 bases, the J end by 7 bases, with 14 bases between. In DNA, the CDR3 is TGTGCCAGCAGCGCACCGGGACAACTTGAAGCTTTCTTT. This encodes CASSAPGQLEAFF.

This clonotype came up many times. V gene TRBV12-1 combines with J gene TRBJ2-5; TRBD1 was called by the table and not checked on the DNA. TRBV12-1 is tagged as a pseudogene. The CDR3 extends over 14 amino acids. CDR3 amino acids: CASSPPVGGETQYF. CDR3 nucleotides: TGTGCCAGCAGCCCCCCGGTGGGGGGAGAGACCCAGTACTTC.

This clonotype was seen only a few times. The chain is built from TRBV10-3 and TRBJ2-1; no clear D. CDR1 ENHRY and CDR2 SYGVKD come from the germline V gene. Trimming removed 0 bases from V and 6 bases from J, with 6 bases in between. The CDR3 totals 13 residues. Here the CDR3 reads CAISESESNEQFF. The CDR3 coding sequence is TGTGCCATCAGTGAGTCGGAGAGCAATGAGCAGTTCTTC.

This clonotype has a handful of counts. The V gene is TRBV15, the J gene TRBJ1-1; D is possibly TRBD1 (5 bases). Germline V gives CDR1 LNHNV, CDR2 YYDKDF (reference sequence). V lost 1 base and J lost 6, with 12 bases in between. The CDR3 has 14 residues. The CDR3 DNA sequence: TGTGCCACCAGCAGAGTGGCAGGGAGCGCTGAAGCTTTCTTT. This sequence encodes CATSRVAGSAEAFF.

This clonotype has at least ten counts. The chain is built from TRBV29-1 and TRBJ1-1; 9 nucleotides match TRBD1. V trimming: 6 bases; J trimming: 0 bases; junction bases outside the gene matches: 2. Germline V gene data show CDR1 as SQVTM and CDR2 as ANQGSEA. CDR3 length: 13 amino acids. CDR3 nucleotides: TGCAGCGTGGACAGGGGCCTGAACACTGAAGCTTTCTTT. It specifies CSVDRGLNTEAFF.

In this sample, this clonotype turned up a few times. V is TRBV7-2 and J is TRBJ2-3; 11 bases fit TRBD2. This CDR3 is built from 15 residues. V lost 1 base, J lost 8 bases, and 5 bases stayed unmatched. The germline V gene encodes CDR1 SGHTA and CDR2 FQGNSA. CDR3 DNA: TGTGCCAGCAGCTTAGATACTAGCGGGAGAGGTACGCAGTATTTT. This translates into CASSLDTSGRGTQYF.

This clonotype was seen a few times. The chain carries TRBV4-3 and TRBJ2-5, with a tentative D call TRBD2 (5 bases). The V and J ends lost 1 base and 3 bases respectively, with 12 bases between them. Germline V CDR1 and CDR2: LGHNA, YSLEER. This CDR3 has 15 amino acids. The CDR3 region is CASSQVASGKETQYF. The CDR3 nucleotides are TGCGCCAGCAGCCAAGTCGCAAGCGGAAAAGAGACCCAGTACTTC.

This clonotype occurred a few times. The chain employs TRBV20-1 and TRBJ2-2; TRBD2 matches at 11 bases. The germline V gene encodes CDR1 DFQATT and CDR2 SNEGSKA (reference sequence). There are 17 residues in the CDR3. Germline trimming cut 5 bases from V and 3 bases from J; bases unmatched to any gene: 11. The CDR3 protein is CSAPTLTSGKYTGELFF. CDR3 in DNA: TGCAGTGCTCCAACTCTGACTAGCGGGAAGTACACCGGGGAGCTGTTTTTT.

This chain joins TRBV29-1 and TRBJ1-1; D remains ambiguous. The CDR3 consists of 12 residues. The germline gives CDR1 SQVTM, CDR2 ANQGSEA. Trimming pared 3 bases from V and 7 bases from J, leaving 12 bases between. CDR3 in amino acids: CSVERAAGEAFF. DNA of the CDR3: TGCAGCGTTGAGAGGGCAGCTGGTGAAGCTTTCTTT.

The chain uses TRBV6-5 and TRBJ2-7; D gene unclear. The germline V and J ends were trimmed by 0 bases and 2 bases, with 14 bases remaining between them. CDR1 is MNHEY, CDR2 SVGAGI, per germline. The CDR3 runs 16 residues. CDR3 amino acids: CASSYSGLRWAYEQYF. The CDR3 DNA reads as TGTGCCAGCAGTTACTCGGGTCTTAGGTGGGCCTACGAGCAGTACTTC.

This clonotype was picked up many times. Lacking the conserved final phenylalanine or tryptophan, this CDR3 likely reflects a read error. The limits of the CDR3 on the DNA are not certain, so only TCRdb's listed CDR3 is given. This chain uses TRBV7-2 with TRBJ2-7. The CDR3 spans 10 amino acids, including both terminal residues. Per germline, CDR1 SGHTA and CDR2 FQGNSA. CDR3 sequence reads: CASSLKGFIA.

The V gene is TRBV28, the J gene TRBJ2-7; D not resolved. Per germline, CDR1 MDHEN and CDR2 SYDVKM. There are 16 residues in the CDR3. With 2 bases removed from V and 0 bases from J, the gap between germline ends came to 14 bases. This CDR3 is CASSLGRQRVSYEQYF. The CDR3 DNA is TGTGCCAGCAGTTTAGGTCGCCAAAGAGTCTCCTACGAGCAGTACTTC.

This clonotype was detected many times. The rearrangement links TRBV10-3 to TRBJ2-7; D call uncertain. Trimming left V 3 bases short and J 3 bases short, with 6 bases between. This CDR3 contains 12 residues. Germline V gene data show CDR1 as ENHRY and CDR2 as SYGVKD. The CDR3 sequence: CAISDRDYEQYF. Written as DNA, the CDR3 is TGTGCCATCAGTGATCGAGACTACGAGCAGTACTTC.